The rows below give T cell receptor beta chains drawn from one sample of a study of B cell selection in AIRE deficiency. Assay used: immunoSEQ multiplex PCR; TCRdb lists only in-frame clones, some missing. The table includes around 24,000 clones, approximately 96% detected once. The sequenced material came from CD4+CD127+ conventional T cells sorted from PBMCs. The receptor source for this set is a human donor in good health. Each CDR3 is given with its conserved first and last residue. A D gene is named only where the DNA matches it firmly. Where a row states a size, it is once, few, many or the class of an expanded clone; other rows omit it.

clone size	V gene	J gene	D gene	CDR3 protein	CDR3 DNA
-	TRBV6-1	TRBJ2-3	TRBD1	CASRGQGADTQYF	TGTGCCAGCAGGGGACAGGGGGCGGATACGCAGTATTTT
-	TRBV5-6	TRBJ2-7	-	CASSLAGQIYEQYF	TGTGCCAGCAGCTTGGCCGGGCAGATCTACGAGCAGTACTTC
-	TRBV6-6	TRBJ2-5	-	CASSYSIETQYF	TGTGCCAGCAGTTACTCGATCGAGACCCAGTACTTC
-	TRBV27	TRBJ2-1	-	CASSTTSGKAYNEQFF	TGTGCCAGCAGTACAACCTCGGGGAAGGCCTACAATGAGCAGTTCTTC
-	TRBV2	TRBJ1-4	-	CASSDVSRGSEKLFF	TGTGCCAGCAGTGATGTCTCGAGGGGGAGTGAAAAACTGTTTTTT
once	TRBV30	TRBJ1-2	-	CAWSVTGYGYTF	TGTGCCTGGAGTGTTACGGGCTATGGCTACACCTTC
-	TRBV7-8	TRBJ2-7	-	CASSLAGRLYEQYF	TGTGCCAGCAGCTTAGCAGGGCGTCTTTACGAGCAGTACTTC
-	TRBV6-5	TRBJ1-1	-	CASSFAPGSPEAFF	TGTGCCAGCAGTTTCGCCCCAGGGAGCCCTGAAGCTTTCTTT
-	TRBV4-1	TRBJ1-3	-	CASSQESGLSGNTIYF	TGCGCCAGCAGCCAAGAATCCGGGCTCTCTGGAAACACCATATATTTT
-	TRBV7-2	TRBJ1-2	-	CASSYDRGTSLNYGYTF	TGTGCCAGCAGTTACGATAGGGGTACCTCCCTTAACTATGGCTACACCTTC
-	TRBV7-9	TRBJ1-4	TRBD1	CASSTPTGGGDEKLFF	TGTGCCAGCAGCACCCCGACAGGGGGAGGCGATGAAAAACTGTTTTTT
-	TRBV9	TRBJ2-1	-	CASTLEGGPYNEQFF	TGTGCCAGCACCCTTGAGGGGGGCCCCTACAATGAGCAGTTCTTC
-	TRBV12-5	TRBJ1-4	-	CASGPSQGTATNEKLFF	TGTGCTAGTGGGCCTTCACAGGGAACTGCAACTAATGAAAAACTGTTTTTT
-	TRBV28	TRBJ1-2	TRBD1	CASSLIDRDHGYTF	TGTGCCAGCAGTTTAATTGACAGGGACCATGGCTACACCTTC
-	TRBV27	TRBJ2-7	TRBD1	CASSLNRGREQYF	TGTGCCAGCAGTTTAAACAGGGGGCGCGAGCAGTACTTC
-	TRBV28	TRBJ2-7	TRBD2	CASSPREGLYEQYF	TGTGCCAGCAGTCCCCGGGAGGGACTCTACGAGCAGTACTTC
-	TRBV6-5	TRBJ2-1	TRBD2	CASKPSGYNEQFF	TGTGCCAGCAAGCCTAGCGGATACAATGAGCAGTTCTTC
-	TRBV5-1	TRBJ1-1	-	CATSQDPNTEAFF	TGCGCCACCTCCCAGGATCCCAACACTGAAGCTTTCTTT
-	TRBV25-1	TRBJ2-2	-	CASSDPTGGATGELFF	TGTGCCAGCAGTGACCCCACAGGGGGGGCCACCGGGGAGCTGTTTTTT
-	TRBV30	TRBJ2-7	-	CAWSEGRDYEQYF	TGTGCCTGGAGTGAGGGGAGAGACTACGAGCAGTACTTC
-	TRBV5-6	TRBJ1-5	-	CASSLGAAGTHQPQHF	TGTGCCAGCAGCTTGGGGGCAGCGGGGACGCATCAGCCCCAGCATTTT
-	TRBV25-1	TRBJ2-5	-	CASSQGETQYF	TGTGCCAGCAGTCAAGGGGAGACCCAGTACTTC
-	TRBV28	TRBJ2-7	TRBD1	CASGITGTGASYEQYF	TGTGCCAGCGGGATAACCGGGACAGGGGCCTCCTACGAGCAGTACTTC
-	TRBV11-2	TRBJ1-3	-	CASSFTDSGNTIYF	TGTGCCAGCAGCTTTACAGACTCTGGAAACACCATATATTTT
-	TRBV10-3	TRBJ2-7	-	CAIRAMDGPYEQYF	TGTGCCATCCGGGCGATGGACGGACCCTACGAGCAGTACTTC
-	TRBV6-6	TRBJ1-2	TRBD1	CASRPQGALGYTF	TGTGCCAGCAGGCCACAGGGGGCTTTGGGCTACACCTTC
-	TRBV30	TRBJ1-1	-	CARRERNTEAFF	TGTGCCCGCCGCGAGAGGAACACTGAAGCTTTCTTT
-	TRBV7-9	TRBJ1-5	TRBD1	CASSPGGISNQPQHF	TGTGCCAGCAGCCCAGGGGGCATTAGCAATCAGCCCCAGCATTTT
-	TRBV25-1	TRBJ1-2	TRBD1	CASSEPGQGGKYGYTF	TGTGCCAGCAGTGAGCCGGGACAGGGCGGAAAGTATGGCTACACCTTC
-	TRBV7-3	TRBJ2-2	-	CASSLDGLLGNTGELFF	TGTGCCAGCAGCTTAGATGGACTCCTGGGGAACACCGGGGAGCTGTTTTTT
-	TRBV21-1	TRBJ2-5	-	CASSSHRQGKGTQYF	TGTGCCAGCAGCTCACACCGACAGGGGAAGGGGACCCAGTACTTC
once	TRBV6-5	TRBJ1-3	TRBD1	CASSQGTAGNTIYF	TGTGCCAGCAGCCAGGGGACAGCCGGAAACACCATATATTTT
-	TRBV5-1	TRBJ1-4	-	CASSLEVQGTATNEKLFF	TGCGCCAGCAGCTTGGAAGTTCAGGGGACTGCAACTAATGAAAAACTGTTTTTT
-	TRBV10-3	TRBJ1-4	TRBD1	CAISDREFNEKLFF	TGTGCCATCAGCGACAGGGAGTTTAATGAAAAACTGTTTTTT
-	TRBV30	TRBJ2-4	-	CAWSAGGTKNIQYF	TGTGCCTGGAGTGCCGGAGGAACCAAAAACATTCAGTACTTC
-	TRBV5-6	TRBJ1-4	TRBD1	CASSTGTGQKLFF	TGTGCCAGCAGCACGGGGACAGGGCAAAAACTGTTTTTT
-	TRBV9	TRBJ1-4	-	CASSVSRDVVDEKLFF	TGTGCCAGCAGCGTCTCCCGGGACGTCGTCGATGAAAAACTGTTTTTT
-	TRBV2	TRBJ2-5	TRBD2	CASSLRTSGGGGLETQYF	TGTGCCAGCAGTCTTCGGACTAGCGGGGGGGGCGGACTAGAGACCCAGTACTTC
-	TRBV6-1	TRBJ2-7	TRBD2	CASSEGRLAGGYEQYF	TGTGCCAGCAGTGAAGGCCGACTAGCGGGGGGCTACGAGCAGTACTTC
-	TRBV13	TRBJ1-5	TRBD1	CASSQGQYNQPQHF	TGTGCCAGCAGCCAGGGACAGTACAATCAGCCCCAGCATTTT
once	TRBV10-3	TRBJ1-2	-	CAISERVDDYGYTF	TGTGCCATCAGTGAGCGGGTAGACGACTATGGCTACACCTTC
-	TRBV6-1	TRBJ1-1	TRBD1	CASSGRQGTNTEAFF	TGTGCCAGCAGTGGCCGACAGGGGACTAACACTGAAGCTTTCTTT
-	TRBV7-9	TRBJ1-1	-	CASSLDALGTEAFF	TGTGCCAGCAGCTTAGATGCATTGGGCACTGAAGCTTTCTTT
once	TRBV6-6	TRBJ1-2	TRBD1	CASSFHRDREGFGYTF	TGTGCCAGCAGTTTCCACCGGGACAGGGAGGGTTTTGGCTACACCTTC
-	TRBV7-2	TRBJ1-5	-	CASSLGGTGGRPQHF	TGTGCCAGCAGCCTAGGGGGGACCGGGGGTCGGCCCCAGCATTTT
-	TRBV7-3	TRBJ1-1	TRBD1	CASSRDRGLKNTEAFF	TGTGCCAGCAGCCGCGACAGGGGGTTGAAGAACACTGAAGCTTTCTTT
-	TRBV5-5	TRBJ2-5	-	CASSLIRGQETQYF	TGTGCCAGCAGCTTGATAAGGGGACAAGAGACCCAGTACTTC
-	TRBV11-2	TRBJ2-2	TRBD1	CASSLTGVSQPGELFF	TGTGCCAGCAGCTTGACAGGGGTTTCTCAGCCCGGGGAGCTGTTTTTT
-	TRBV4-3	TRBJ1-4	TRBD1	CASSQGDRRLFF	TGCGCCAGCAGCCAAGGGGACAGGAGACTGTTTTTT
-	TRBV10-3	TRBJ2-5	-	CAISDSGGNQETQYF	TGTGCCATCAGTGACTCGGGCGGAAACCAAGAGACCCAGTACTTC
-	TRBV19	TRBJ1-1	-	CASSTGPTNTEAFF	TGTGCCAGTAGTACAGGACCGACGAACACTGAAGCTTTCTTT
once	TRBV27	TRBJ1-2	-	CASTTKGGGGGYTF	TGTGCCAGCACCACGAAGGGCGGGGGTGGCGGCTACACCTTC
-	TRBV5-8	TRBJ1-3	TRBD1	CASSSRDRGIGNTIYF	TGTGCCAGCAGCTCCCGGGACAGGGGAATTGGAAACACCATATATTTT
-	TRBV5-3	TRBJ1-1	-	CARTTPGRGVWGTEAFF	TGTGCCAGAACCACTCCGGGAAGGGGAGTTTGGGGCACTGAAGCTTTCTTT